This record covers a single T cell receptor beta chain. This entry is derived from a study of T cell changes during pregnancy in multiple sclerosis. Here immunoSEQ multiplex PCR was the method, and the copy in TCRdb shows in-frame clones only, minus some. The table shows tens of thousands of clones, with under 95% occurring only once. CDR3 size: 17 residues. From germline, CDR1 is MGHRA and CDR2 YSYEKL. V lost 1 base to trimming and J lost 0 bases, with 13 bases between them. This clonotype originated in a female donor in good health, enrolled as a control in a pregnancy study. The sample consisted of CD4+ T cells from peripheral blood mononuclear cells, taken in the second trimester of pregnancy. J is TRBJ1-3 and V is TRBV4-1; D not resolved. The CDR3 DNA reads as TGCGCCAGCAGCCAAGTGCCTTCCAGAAACTCTGGAAACACCATATATTTT. Protein sequence: CASSQVPSRNSGNTIYF.